This T cell receptor beta chain appears in the sequencing data of a study of T cells expressing NK-cell markers. Study in general: Sorted T-cell subsets CD3+CD56+NKG2C+, CD3+CD56+NKG2C- and CD3+CD56-NKG2C+ were TCR beta-sequenced. The eight sequenced donors comprised seven who were HCMV-seropositive and one who was seronegative.

Study-wide results and caveats: Dominant NKG2C+ clonotypes in six donors made up roughly 1.0-7.0% of CD8+ T cells. In four donors, these clonotypes also led the CD3+CD56-NKG2C+ fraction.

As concerns this clonotype: Its antigen is not identified.

From the 5' RACE reads, TCRdb lists one entry per CDR3 protein and no DNA. The sample totals around 280,000 distinct CDR3 sequences; its top ten clones hold around 0.37%. The CDR3 spans 18 residues. Looked up from germline, CDR1 is DFQATT and CDR2 is SNEGSKA (reference sequence). V gene TRBV20-1 combines with J gene TRBJ2-3; TCRdb outputs TRBD2, but without DNA this stays unchecked. The receptor was isolated from a man between 18 and 35 years old in good health. The sequenced sample was blood T cells: a sorted CD56 or NKG2C T cell subset, CD4+ or CD8+ T cells, or bulk PBMC T cells (not recorded which). CDR3 region: CSAILMGGRAWGTDTQYF.